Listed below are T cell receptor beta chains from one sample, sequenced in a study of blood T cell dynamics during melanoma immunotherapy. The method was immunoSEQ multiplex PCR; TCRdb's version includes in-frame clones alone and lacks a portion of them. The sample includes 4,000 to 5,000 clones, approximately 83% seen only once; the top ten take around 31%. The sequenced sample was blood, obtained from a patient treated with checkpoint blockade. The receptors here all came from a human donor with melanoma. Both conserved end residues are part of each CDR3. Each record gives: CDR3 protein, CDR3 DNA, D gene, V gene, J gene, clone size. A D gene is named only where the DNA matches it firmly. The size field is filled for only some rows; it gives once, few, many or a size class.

CDR3: CASSQVAGRMAGELFF; DNA: TGTGCCAGCAGCCAAGTGGCAGGGAGAATGGCCGGGGAGCTGTTTTTT; D: -; V: TRBV14; J: TRBJ2-2; size: -
CDR3: CASSHTGGVNTEAFF; DNA: TGTGCCAGCAGCCACACAGGGGGCGTGAACACTGAAGCTTTCTTT; D: TRBD1; V: TRBV4-2; J: TRBJ1-1; size: -
CDR3: CASSQFLGTNSYEQYF; DNA: TGTGCCAGCAGCCAATTCCTCGGGACAAACTCCTACGAGCAGTACTTC; D: -; V: TRBV14; J: TRBJ2-7; size: -
CDR3: CASSYRERRDGYTF; DNA: TGTGCCAGCAGTTACAGGGAGAGAAGGGATGGCTACACCTTC; D: -; V: TRBV6-5; J: TRBJ1-2; size: few
CDR3: CASSLGAGETQYF; DNA: TGTGCCAGCAGCCTGGGGGCAGGAGAGACCCAGTACTTC; D: -; V: TRBV5-4; J: TRBJ2-5; size: -
CDR3: CASSSLTGANEKLFF; DNA: TGCGCCAGCAGCAGTTTAACCGGGGCTAATGAAAAACTGTTTTTT; D: -; V: TRBV5-1; J: TRBJ1-4; size: -
CDR3: CASSSRDFPANYGYTF; DNA: TGTGCCAGCAGCTCCCGGGACTTCCCGGCGAACTATGGCTACACCTTC; D: -; V: TRBV7-8; J: TRBJ1-2; size: once
CDR3: CASLYKNSGNTIYF; DNA: TGTGCCAGCCTATACAAGAACTCTGGAAACACCATATATTTT; D: -; V: TRBV19; J: TRBJ1-3; size: -
CDR3: CASKEISFF; DNA: TGTGCCAGTAAGGAGATCTCGTTCTTC; D: -; V: TRBV19; J: TRBJ2-1; size: -
CDR3: CAISESTNGVELTQYF; DNA: TGTGCCATCAGTGAGTCGACAAACGGAGTAGAACTTACCCAGTACTTC; D: -; V: TRBV10-3; J: TRBJ2-5; size: -
CDR3: CASKRGWTSNEGKLFF; DNA: TGTGCCAGTAAGAGGGGCTGGACCTCTAATGAAGGAAAACTGTTTTTT; D: -; V: TRBV19; J: TRBJ1-4; size: -
CDR3: CASSLDLGNRNYEQYF; DNA: TGTGCCAGCAGCTTAGATCTGGGAAATCGGAACTACGAGCAGTACTTC; D: -; V: TRBV11-2; J: TRBJ2-7; size: -
CDR3: CASSSGLAGGRGEQFF; DNA: TGTGCCAGCAGCTCAGGACTAGCGGGAGGTCGTGGTGAGCAGTTCTTC; D: TRBD2; V: TRBV7-3; J: TRBJ2-1; size: -
CDR3: CASSIYRGVGETQYF; DNA: TGTGCCAGTAGTATCTACAGGGGCGTAGGGGAGACCCAGTACTTC; D: TRBD1; V: TRBV19; J: TRBJ2-5; size: -
CDR3: CASSNFYEQYF; DNA: TGTGCCAGCAGTAACTTTTACGAGCAGTACTTC; D: -; V: TRBV6-5; J: TRBJ2-7; size: -
CDR3: CASNNEPTGNTIYF; DNA: TGTGCCTCTAACAACGAACCCACTGGAAACACCATATATTTT; D: -; V: TRBV10-3; J: TRBJ1-3; size: -
CDR3: CAWSVGQGGITNEKLFF; DNA: TGTGCCTGGAGTGTCGGACAGGGGGGGATAACTAATGAAAAACTGTTTTTT; D: TRBD1; V: TRBV30; J: TRBJ1-4; size: -
CDR3: CASSPPSAGSDTQYF; DNA: TGTGCCAGCTCACCACCGTCGGCAGGGTCAGATACGCAGTATTTT; D: -; V: TRBV18; J: TRBJ2-3; size: -
CDR3: CASSHLAGEGRPYEQYF; DNA: TGTGCCAGCAGCCACTTAGCGGGAGAGGGGCGGCCCTACGAGCAGTACTTC; D: TRBD2; V: TRBV14; J: TRBJ2-7; size: -
CDR3: CASGTVYNSPLHF; DNA: TGTGCCAGCGGGACAGTCTATAATTCACCCCTCCACTTT; D: TRBD1; V: TRBV6-5; J: TRBJ1-6; size: -
CDR3: CASSRLGGEGYGYTF; DNA: TGTGCCAGCAGCAGGTTGGGAGGAGAGGGCTATGGCTACACCTTC; D: -; V: TRBV5-6; J: TRBJ1-2; size: -
CDR3: CASSEGLSYEQYF; DNA: TGTGCCAGCAGCGAGGGGCTCTCCTACGAGCAGTACTTC; D: -; V: TRBV7-9; J: TRBJ2-7; size: -
CDR3: CASSPGPSSYEQYF; DNA: TGTGCCAGCTCACCAGGCCCCAGCTCCTACGAGCAGTACTTC; D: -; V: TRBV18; J: TRBJ2-7; size: -
CDR3: CAWSGKGVVSSPLHF; DNA: TGTGCCTGGAGTGGGAAGGGCGTCGTATCGTCACCCCTCCACTTT; D: -; V: TRBV30; J: TRBJ1-6; size: -
CDR3: CASSLEAGDEQFF; DNA: TGCGCCAGCAGCTTGGAGGCGGGAGATGAGCAGTTCTTC; D: TRBD2; V: TRBV5-1; J: TRBJ2-1; size: -
CDR3: CASSRSGMNTEAFF; DNA: TGTGCCAGCTCACGAAGCGGGATGAACACTGAAGCTTTCTTT; D: -; V: TRBV18; J: TRBJ1-1; size: -
CDR3: CASSLGETGEKLFF; DNA: TGCGCCAGCAGCTTGGGCGAAACCGGGGAAAAACTGTTTTTT; D: -; V: TRBV5-1; J: TRBJ1-4; size: -
CDR3: CASSLAGPAETQYF; DNA: TGCGCCAGCAGCTTGGCGGGACCGGCGGAGACCCAGTACTTC; D: -; V: TRBV5-1; J: TRBJ2-5; size: -
CDR3: CASSQDLNSGNEQFF; DNA: TGCGCCAGCAGCCAAGATCTCAATAGCGGCAATGAGCAGTTCTTC; D: -; V: TRBV4-3; J: TRBJ2-1; size: -
CDR3: CASSQAMGGGEKLFF; DNA: TGTGCCAGCAGCCAAGCGATGGGCGGAGGTGAAAAACTGTTTTTT; D: -; V: TRBV4-2; J: TRBJ1-4; size: -
CDR3: CASSGGGSEKLFF; DNA: TGTGCCAGCAGTGGAGGGGGCAGCGAAAAACTGTTTTTT; D: TRBD1; V: TRBV6-1; J: TRBJ1-4; size: -
CDR3: CASSKNGGRDEQFF; DNA: TGTGCCAGCAGTAAGAACGGGGGGCGGGATGAGCAGTTCTTC; D: -; V: TRBV6-9; J: TRBJ2-1; size: -
CDR3: CASSKTSGNTGELFF; DNA: TGTGCCAGCAGCAAGACTAGCGGAAACACCGGGGAGCTGTTTTTT; D: TRBD2; V: TRBV7-2; J: TRBJ2-2; size: -
CDR3: CASRRQGISEAFF; DNA: TGTGCCAGCAGAAGACAGGGGATCTCTGAAGCTTTCTTT; D: TRBD1; V: TRBV7-2; J: TRBJ1-1; size: -
CDR3: CASSTSHFSAYEQYF; DNA: TGTGCCAGCAGCACCTCTCATTTTTCCGCGTACGAGCAGTACTTC; D: -; V: TRBV7-2; J: TRBJ2-7; size: -
CDR3: CASRLTDRDRGPGEPQHF; DNA: TGTGCAAGTCGCTTAACTGACCGGGACAGGGGGCCCGGGGAGCCCCAGCATTTT; D: -; V: TRBV12-2; J: TRBJ1-5; size: -